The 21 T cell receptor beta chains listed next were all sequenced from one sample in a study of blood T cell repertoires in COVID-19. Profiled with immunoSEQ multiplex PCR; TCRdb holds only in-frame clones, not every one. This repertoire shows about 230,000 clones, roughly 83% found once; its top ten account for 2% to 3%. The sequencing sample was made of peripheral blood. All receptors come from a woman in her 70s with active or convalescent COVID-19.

The CDR3 nucleotides read TGTGCCAGTAGTCCCCCGAGGAGCGGCGCAGACAATGAGCAGTTCTTC. As protein: CASSPPRSGADNEQFF. The gene calls are TRBV19 and TRBJ2-1; D possibly corresponds to TRBD2 (5 bases). This CDR3 has 16 residues. Germline V gene sequence: CDR1 LNHDA, CDR2 SQIVND (reference sequence). V was pared by 5 bases and J by 5 bases, with 19 bases between.

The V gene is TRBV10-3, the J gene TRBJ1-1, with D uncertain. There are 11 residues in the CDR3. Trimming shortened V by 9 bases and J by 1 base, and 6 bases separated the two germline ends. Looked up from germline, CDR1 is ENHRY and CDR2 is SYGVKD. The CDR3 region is CAIQENTEAFF. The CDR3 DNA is TGTGCCATTCAGGAGAACACTGAAGCTTTCTTT.

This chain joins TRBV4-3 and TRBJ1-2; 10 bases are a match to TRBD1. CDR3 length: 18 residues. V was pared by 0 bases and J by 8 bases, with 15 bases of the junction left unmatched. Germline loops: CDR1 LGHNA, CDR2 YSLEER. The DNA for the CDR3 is TGCGCCAGCAGCCAAGAAACCCTAAGGGGGACAGGGGTGGGCGGCTACACCTTC. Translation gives CASSQETLRGTGVGGYTF.

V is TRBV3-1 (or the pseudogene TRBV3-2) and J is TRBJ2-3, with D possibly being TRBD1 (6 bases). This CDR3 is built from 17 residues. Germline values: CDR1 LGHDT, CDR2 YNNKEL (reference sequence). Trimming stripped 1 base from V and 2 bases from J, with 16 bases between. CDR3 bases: TGTGCCAGCAGCCAAGTGGACAGACCGTCCCTCACAGATACGCAGTATTTT. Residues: CASSQVDRPSLTDTQYF.

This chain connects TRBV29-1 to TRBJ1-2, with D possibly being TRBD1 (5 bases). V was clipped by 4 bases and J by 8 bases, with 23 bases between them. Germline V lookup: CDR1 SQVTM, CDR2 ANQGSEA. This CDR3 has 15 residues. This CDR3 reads CSVGIREGTSRGYTF. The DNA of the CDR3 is TGCAGCGTTGGGATTAGGGAGGGGACTAGTCGGGGCTACACCTTC.

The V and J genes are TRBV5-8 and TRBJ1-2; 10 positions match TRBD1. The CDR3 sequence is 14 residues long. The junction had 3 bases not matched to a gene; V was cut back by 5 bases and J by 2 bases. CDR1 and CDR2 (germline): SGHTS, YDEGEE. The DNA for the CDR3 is TGTGCCAGCAGACCGGGACAGGGGAACTATGGCTACACCTTC. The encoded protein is CASRPGQGNYGYTF.

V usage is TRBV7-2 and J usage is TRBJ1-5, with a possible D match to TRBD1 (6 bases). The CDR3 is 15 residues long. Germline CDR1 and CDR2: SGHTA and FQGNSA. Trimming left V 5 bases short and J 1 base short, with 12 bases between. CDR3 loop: CASSLSGTSNQPQHF. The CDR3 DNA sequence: TGTGCCAGCAGCCTATCGGGGACAAGCAATCAGCCCCAGCATTTT.

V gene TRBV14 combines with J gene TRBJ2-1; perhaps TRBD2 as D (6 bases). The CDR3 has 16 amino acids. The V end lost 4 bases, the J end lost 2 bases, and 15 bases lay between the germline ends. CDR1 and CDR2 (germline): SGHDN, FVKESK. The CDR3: CASSPVGVAAYNEQFF. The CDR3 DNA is TGTGCCAGCAGCCCGGTAGGGGTAGCGGCCTACAATGAGCAGTTCTTC. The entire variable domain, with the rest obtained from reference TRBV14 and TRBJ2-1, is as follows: EAGVTQFPSHSVIEKGQTVTLRCDPISGHDNLYWYRRVMGKEIKFLLHFVKESKQDESGMPNNRFLAERTGGTYSTLKVQPAELEDSGVYFCASSPVGVAAYNEQFFGPGTRLTVL.

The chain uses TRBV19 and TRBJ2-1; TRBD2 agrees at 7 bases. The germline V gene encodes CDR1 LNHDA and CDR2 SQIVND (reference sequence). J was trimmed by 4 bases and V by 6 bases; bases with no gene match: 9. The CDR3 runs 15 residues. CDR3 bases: TGTGCCAGTAGCCCCCAAGCGGGGAGATACAATGAGCAGTTCTTC. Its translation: CASSPQAGRYNEQFF.

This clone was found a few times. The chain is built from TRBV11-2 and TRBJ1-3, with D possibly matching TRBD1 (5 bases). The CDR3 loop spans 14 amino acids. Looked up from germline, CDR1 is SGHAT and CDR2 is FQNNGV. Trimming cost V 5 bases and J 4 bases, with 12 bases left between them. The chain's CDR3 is CASSAQGWGNTIYF. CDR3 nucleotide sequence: TGTGCCAGCAGCGCCCAGGGATGGGGAAACACCATATATTTT.

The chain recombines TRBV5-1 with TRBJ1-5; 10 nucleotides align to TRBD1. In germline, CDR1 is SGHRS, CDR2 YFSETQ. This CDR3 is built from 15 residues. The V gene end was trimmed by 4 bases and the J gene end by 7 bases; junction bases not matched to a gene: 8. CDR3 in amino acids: CASSDGGTGDQPQHF. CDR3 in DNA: TGCGCCAGCAGCGACGGGGGGACAGGGGACCAGCCCCAGCATTTT.

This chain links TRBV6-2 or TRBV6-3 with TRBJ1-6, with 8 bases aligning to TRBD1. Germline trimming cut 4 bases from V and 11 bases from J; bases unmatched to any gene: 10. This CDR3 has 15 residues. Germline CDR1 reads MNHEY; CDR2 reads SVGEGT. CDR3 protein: CASSFMTGAKAPLHF. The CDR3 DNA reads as TGTGCCAGCAGTTTCATGACAGGGGCCAAAGCACCCCTCCACTTT.

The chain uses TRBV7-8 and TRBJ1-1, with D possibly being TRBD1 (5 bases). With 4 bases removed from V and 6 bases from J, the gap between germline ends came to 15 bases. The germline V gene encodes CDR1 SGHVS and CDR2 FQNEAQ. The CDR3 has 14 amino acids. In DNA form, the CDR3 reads TGTGCCAGCAGCTACACGCCGGGGGGAGCTGAAGCTTTCTTT. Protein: CASSYTPGGAEAFF.

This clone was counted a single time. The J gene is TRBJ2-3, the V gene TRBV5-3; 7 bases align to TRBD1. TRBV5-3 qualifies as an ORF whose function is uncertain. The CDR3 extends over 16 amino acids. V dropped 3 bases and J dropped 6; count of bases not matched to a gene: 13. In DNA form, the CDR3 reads TGTGCCAGAAGCTCCAGGGGCGACAGGGCCTCGGATACGCAGTATTTT. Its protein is CARSSRGDRASDTQYF.

The CDR3 nucleotides read TGTGCCAGCAGCTTAGCCACTTTAATACACAGGGGCGGCTACACCTTC. Translation: CASSLATLIHRGGYTF. J is TRBJ1-2 and V is TRBV7-2, with 7 nucleotides matching TRBD1. The CDR3 spans 16 residues. CDR1 and CDR2 (germline): SGHTA, FQGNSA. J lost 8 bases, V lost 0 bases, and 12 bases had no gene match. The full variable domain, its missing parts supplied by reference TRBV7-2 and TRBJ1-2, is GAGVSQSPSNKVTEKGKDVELRCDPISGHTALYWYRQSLGQGLEFLIYFQGNSAPDKSGLPSDRFSAERTGGSVSTLTIQRTQQEDSAVYLCASSLATLIHRGGYTFGSGTRLTVV.

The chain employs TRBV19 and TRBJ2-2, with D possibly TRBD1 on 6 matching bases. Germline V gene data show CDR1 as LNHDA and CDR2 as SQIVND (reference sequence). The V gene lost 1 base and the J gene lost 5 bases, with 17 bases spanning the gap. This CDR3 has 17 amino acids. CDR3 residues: CASSIVQGFAGTGELFF. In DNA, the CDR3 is TGTGCCAGTAGTATAGTTCAGGGGTTTGCAGGAACCGGGGAGCTGTTTTTT. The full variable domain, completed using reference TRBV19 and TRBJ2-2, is DGGITQSPKYLFRKEGQNVTLSCEQNLNHDAMYWYRQDPGQGLRLIYYSQIVNDFQKGDIAEGYSVSREKKESFPLTVTSAQKNPTAFYLCASSIVQGFAGTGELFFGEGSRLTVL.

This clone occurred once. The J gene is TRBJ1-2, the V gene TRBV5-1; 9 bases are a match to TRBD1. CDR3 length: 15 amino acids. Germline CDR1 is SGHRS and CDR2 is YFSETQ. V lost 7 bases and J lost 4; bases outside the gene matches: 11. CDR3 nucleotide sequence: TGCGCCAGCGCGAACCCGACAGGGGGAAGCTATGGCTACACCTTC. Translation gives CASANPTGGSYGYTF.

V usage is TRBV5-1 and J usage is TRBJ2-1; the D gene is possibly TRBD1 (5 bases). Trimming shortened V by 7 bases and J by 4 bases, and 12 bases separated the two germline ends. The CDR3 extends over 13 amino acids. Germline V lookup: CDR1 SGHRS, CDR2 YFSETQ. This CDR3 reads CASAPTVYNEQFF. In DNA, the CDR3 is TGCGCCAGCGCCCCGACAGTTTACAATGAGCAGTTCTTC.

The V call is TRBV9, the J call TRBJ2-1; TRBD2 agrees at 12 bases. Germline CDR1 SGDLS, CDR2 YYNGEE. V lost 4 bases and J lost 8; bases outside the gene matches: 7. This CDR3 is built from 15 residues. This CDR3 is CASSPGLAGRDEQFF. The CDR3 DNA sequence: TGTGCCAGCAGCCCAGGACTAGCGGGGAGGGATGAGCAGTTCTTC.

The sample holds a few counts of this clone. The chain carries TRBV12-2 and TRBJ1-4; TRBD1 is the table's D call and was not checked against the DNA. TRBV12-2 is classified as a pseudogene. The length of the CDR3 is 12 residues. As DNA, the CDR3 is TGTGCACCCGGGACAGGGTACGAAAAACTGTTTTTT. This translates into CAPGTGYEKLFF.

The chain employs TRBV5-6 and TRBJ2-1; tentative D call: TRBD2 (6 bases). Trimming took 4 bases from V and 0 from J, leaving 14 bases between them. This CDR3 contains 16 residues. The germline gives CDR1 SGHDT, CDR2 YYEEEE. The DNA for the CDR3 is TGTGCCAGCAGCGCGGGACTTCAGAGCTCCTACAATGAGCAGTTCTTC. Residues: CASSAGLQSSYNEQFF.